Reported below is one T cell receptor (beta chain). The antigen remains undetermined. These data are taken from a study of cytomegalovirus exposure and HLA in healthy donors. Study-level findings and limits: Most TCR sequences were rare, but some public TCRs occurred in many donors. Exclusion applied to some V segments, including TRBV6-2 and TRBV6-3, as they were indistinguishable.

Primers for the PCR totalled 60 Vbeta and 13 Jbeta. Source study methods: In a later analysis, around 10 million of 75 million to 90 million unique beta chains occurred in at least two donors. Sequenced by immunoSEQ multiplex PCR; TCRdb stores in-frame clones only, minus some. The V and J calls and clone size come from that table; D and trimming were worked out from the DNA. The sample includes about 190,000 clones, roughly 83% of them seen just once. The germline V gene has CDR1 SGDLS and CDR2 YYNGEE. This CDR3 spans 13 amino acids. The ends were cut back, 0 bases at V and 7 bases at J, with 11 bases in the middle.

The clonotype comes from a woman in her forties or fifties in good health and CMV-seronegative. Material for sequencing was PBMCs. The chain uses TRBV9 and TRBJ2-7, with no clear D. In DNA, the CDR3 is TGTGCCAGCAGCGTAGTGGGCAAGTCGGAGCAGTACTTC. Residues: CASSVVGKSEQYF. Full variable domain (outside the CDR3, taken from reference TRBV9 and TRBJ2-7): DSGVTQTPKHLITATGQRVTLRCSPRSGDLSVYWYQQSLDQGLQFLIQYYNGEERAKGNILERFSAQQFPDLHSELNLSSLELGDSALYFCASSVVGKSEQYFGPGTRLTVT.